This T cell receptor (beta chain) appears in the sequencing data of a study of T cell repertoires in cytomegalovirus infection. TCRdb processed the reads anew with MiXCR; each CDR3 protein has one entry. The data show 95,000 to 150,000 distinct CDR3 sequences, 25% to 35% seen once. This clonotype was recorded at least ten times. Its target is not known. The CDR3 spans 13 residues. Trimming took 5 bases from V and 4 from J, leaving 11 bases between them. Germline CDR1 is MNHEY and CDR2 is SVGEGT. This clonotype was sampled from a human donor in good health (CMV status not recorded). Some clones in this sample may be carry-over from other donors' samples. The starting material was CD8+ T cells from cultured PBMCs, obtained from culture after CMV antigen stimulation. The V gene is TRBV6-2 or TRBV6-3, the J gene TRBJ2-5; D is perhaps TRBD1 (6 bases). The CDR3 region has the DNA TGTGCCAGCAGTGTCGGACAGCCAGAGACCCAGTACTTC. This encodes CASSVGQPETQYF.